There are many counts of the clone carrying this T cell receptor beta chain. Its antigen remains unidentified. Germline V CDR1 and CDR2: SGDLS, YYNGEE. CDR3 length equals 18 residues. Trimming took 0 bases from V and 7 from J, leaving 25 bases between them. The source of the sample is a study of identical twins. Overall study results and limits: Its conclusions, products of cross-sectional statistical analysis, did not come from following the same donors.

TCRdb called the 5' RACE reads again in MiXCR, with one record for every CDR3 protein. The sample carries 200,000 to 250,000 distinct CDR3 sequences, 5% to 7% recorded once. In addition, the sample was reused for a study of T cells expressing NK-cell markers.

The sample comprised CD8+ T cells sorted from blood. The gene calls are TRBV9 and TRBJ1-2; tentative D call: TRBD1 (6 bases). This sequence was found in a woman aged 18-30 years in good health. For the CDR3, the DNA is TGTGCCAGCAGCGTAGCCCAAGGGGGATCTCGAGGCATGGGTGGCTACACCTTC. This codes for CASSVAQGGSRGMGGYTF.